These T cell receptor beta chains were read from a single sample in a study of shared clonotypes between healthy human individuals. Assay used: immunoSEQ multiplex PCR; TCRdb lists only in-frame clones, some missing. The data hold about 680,000 clones, with 92% observed a single time. Sequenced material: naive CD8+ T cells sorted from blood. All receptors come from a man aged 25 to 40 in good health. CDR3s include the opening cysteine and the closing phenylalanine or tryptophan. For some rows the clone size is stated as once, few or many, or as a class when expanded; others skip it.

clone_size	v_call	j_call	cdr3_aa
-	TRBV7-7	TRBJ2-5	CASSLVAAGGRETQYF
-	TRBV7-8	TRBJ2-1	CASSWDRNPPYNEQFF
-	TRBV5-8	TRBJ2-7	CASSRDRGTVYEQYF
-	TRBV28	TRBJ1-1	CASRRDRANTEAFF
-	TRBV28	TRBJ1-2	CASSLGQGGYGYTF
-	TRBV11-3	TRBJ2-1	CASSLGGPSSYNEQFF
once	TRBV10-3	TRBJ2-7	CAISEWDSKYEQYF
once	TRBV5-1	TRBJ2-1	CASSFRDQSSYNEQFF
-	TRBV2	TRBJ2-7	CASSLLGEWDEQYF
-	TRBV10-2	TRBJ2-5	CASASSGYQETQYF
-	TRBV19	TRBJ2-1	CASSMKWDSTSYNEQFF
once	TRBV2	TRBJ2-7	CAIHGNSYEQYF
-	TRBV7-9	TRBJ2-4	CASSSTPIQYF
-	TRBV25-1	TRBJ1-1	CASSGWTGGGTEAFF
-	TRBV28	TRBJ2-7	CASTNDRSYEQYF
-	TRBV30	TRBJ2-7	CAWSPAPGPIPSYEQYF
-	TRBV27	TRBJ2-7	CASMRDGTYEQYF
-	TRBV5-4	TRBJ1-2	CASSLLGQGRYDYGYTF
-	TRBV10-2	TRBJ2-6	CASSGYSTGVGANVLTF
-	TRBV7-9	TRBJ1-4	CASSRQRPGDEKLFF
-	TRBV2	TRBJ2-7	CASRGVSPYEQYF
-	TRBV7-9	TRBJ2-3	CASSLLTDRDIDTQYF
-	TRBV7-9	TRBJ2-1	CASSLVTSGRNNEQFF
-	TRBV28	TRBJ2-7	CASSRLATWGEQYF
-	TRBV15	TRBJ2-2	CATSLGQGVWTGELFF
-	TRBV7-9	TRBJ2-7	CASSSDRYEQYF
few	TRBV6-1	TRBJ2-1	CASSEGGSEAGGPYNEQFF
-	TRBV6-1	TRBJ2-7	CASSEEEGPYEQYF
-	TRBV5-1	TRBJ2-7	CASSLEASGSSYEQYF
-	TRBV6-1	TRBJ1-5	CASSEDGYSNQPQHF
-	TRBV7-8	TRBJ1-3	CASSLGQPAGNTIYF
-	TRBV5-1	TRBJ2-1	CASSGGTSGSPYNEQFF
-	TRBV5-5	TRBJ1-3	CASSFFVGATSGNTIYF
-	TRBV28	TRBJ2-3	CASSLLARTDTQYF
-	TRBV7-9	TRBJ2-6	CASSFVGFGANVLTF
-	TRBV28	TRBJ1-4	CASSLIPRGTTNEKLFF
-	TRBV7-9	TRBJ2-1	CASSATSGRAYINEQFF
-	TRBV15	TRBJ1-5	CATSEDRVGDQPQHF
-	TRBV10-1	TRBJ2-7	CASSENLAGETYEQYF
-	TRBV13	TRBJ2-5	CASSLYQNGETQYF
-	TRBV11-2	TRBJ2-2	CASSFDGLAGGPWVGELFF
-	TRBV6-6	TRBJ2-1	CASSYSLADDYNEQFF
-	TRBV7-9	TRBJ1-4	CASSLAGNNEKLFF
-	TRBV27	TRBJ2-2	CASSLSHQAFGELFF
-	TRBV7-8	TRBJ2-3	CASSLEGSSGKNTDTQYF
-	TRBV18	TRBJ1-1	CASSRYDRDTEAFF
-	TRBV7-9	TRBJ2-5	CASSPVTGGETQYF
-	TRBV29-1	TRBJ2-7	CSVERVREGSLEQYF
-	TRBV7-9	TRBJ2-1	CASSTLGWGLAGHNEQFF
-	TRBV28	TRBJ2-5	CASTLLGQPQETQYF